This is a list of T cell receptor beta chains from one sample in a study of cytomegalovirus exposure and HLA in healthy donors. Sequencing was performed with immunoSEQ multiplex PCR; in TCRdb, only in-frame clones are kept and a portion is missing. The data show roughly 130,000 clones, approximately 82% seen once. Source material: PBMCs. Receptor source: a young woman in good health and CMV-seropositive. Both conserved end residues are part of each CDR3. Fields, in order: J gene, clone size, D gene, V gene, CDR3 protein, CDR3 DNA. The D gene is left open where the match is weak. Size values are once, few and many counts, or a class for expanded clones, and some rows have none.

>TRBJ2-6|NA|TRBD2|TRBV11-2
CASITSGGWSSGANVLTF
TGTGCCAGCATCACGAGCGGGGGATGGAGCTCTGGGGCCAACGTCCTGACTTTC
>TRBJ1-1|few|TRBD1|TRBV11-3
CASSLGQGSGTEAFF
TGTGCCAGCAGCCTTGGACAGGGTAGCGGCACTGAAGCTTTCTTT
>TRBJ2-7|NA|NA|TRBV2
CASLRQGPLGNEQYF
TGTGCCAGCCTACGTCAGGGCCCCCTCGGCAACGAGCAGTACTTC
>TRBJ2-7|once|TRBD2|TRBV27
CASSSGRVVYEQYF
TGTGCCAGCAGTTCGGGGAGGGTCGTCTACGAGCAGTACTTC
>TRBJ1-1|NA|NA|TRBV5-1
CASSLDNIPTEAFF
TGCGCCAGCAGCTTGGACAACATCCCCACTGAAGCTTTCTTT
>TRBJ1-5|NA|NA|TRBV4-1
CASSHIRGPQHF
TGCGCCAGCAGCCACATTAGGGGGCCCCAGCATTTT
>TRBJ1-4|NA|NA|TRBV15
CATSRARFEKLFF
TGTGCCACCAGCAGAGCTCGGTTTGAAAAACTGTTTTTT
>TRBJ1-3|once|TRBD1|TRBV9
CASSLEGALSGNTIYF
TGTGCCAGCAGCCTAGAGGGGGCTCTCTCTGGAAACACCATATATTTT
>TRBJ1-5|NA|NA|TRBV27
CASSQRLSRDQPQHF
TGTGCCAGCAGTCAACGACTTTCTCGGGATCAGCCCCAGCATTTT
>TRBJ1-2|NA|NA|TRBV21-1
CASSDRDKEYGYTF
TGTGCCAGCAGCGACCGGGACAAGGAATATGGCTACACCTTC
>TRBJ1-1|NA|TRBD1|TRBV7-9
CASSLGQLNTEAFF
TGTGCCAGCAGCCTGGGACAGTTGAACACTGAAGCTTTCTTT
>TRBJ2-1|NA|NA|TRBV7-2
CASRRGLGYNEQFF
TGTGCCTCTAGGCGGGGTCTGGGTTACAATGAGCAGTTCTTC
>TRBJ2-7|NA|NA|TRBV25-1
CASSTHRRGEAYEQYF
TGTGCCAGCAGTACCCATCGAAGGGGTGAAGCCTACGAGCAGTACTTC
>TRBJ1-1|NA|NA|TRBV20-1
CSAKGGAKAFF
TGCAGTGCTAAAGGGGGGGCAAAGGCTTTCTTT
>TRBJ1-5|NA|NA|TRBV6-1
CASSDRENQPQHF
TGTGCCAGCAGTGACAGGGAAAATCAGCCCCAGCATTTT
>TRBJ2-7|NA|NA|TRBV6-6
CASSNRVGEQYF
TGTGCCAGCAGTAACAGGGTCGGCGAGCAGTACTTC
>TRBJ2-2|NA|TRBD1|TRBV9
CASSGQGWTGELFF
TGTGCCAGCAGCGGACAGGGATGGACCGGGGAGCTGTTTTTT
>TRBJ2-1|NA|TRBD2|TRBV7-3
CASSLTGSGGGEQFF
TGTGCCAGCAGCTTAACTGGCAGCGGGGGGGGTGAGCAGTTCTTC
>TRBJ2-4|few|TRBD2|TRBV5-6
CASSREGTKAKNIQYF
TGTGCCAGCAGCCGGGAGGGGACGAAGGCCAAAAACATTCAGTACTTC
>TRBJ1-1|few|NA|TRBV4-2
CASSLETGEAFF
TGTGCCAGCAGCCTTGAGACAGGCGAAGCTTTCTTT
>TRBJ1-1|NA|NA|TRBV18
CASSPYRENTEAFF
TGTGCCAGCTCACCCTACAGGGAGAACACTGAAGCTTTCTTT
>TRBJ2-5|NA|NA|TRBV18
CASSPPRGETQYF
TGTGCCAGCTCACCACCCCGCGGAGAGACCCAGTACTTC
>TRBJ2-2|NA|TRBD1|TRBV7-8
CASSLGQGATGELFF
TGTGCCAGCAGCTTAGGACAGGGGGCCACCGGGGAGCTGTTTTTT
>TRBJ1-1|NA|NA|TRBV5-1
CASSGELGGAFF
TGCGCCAGCAGCGGTGAATTGGGGGGAGCTTTCTTT
>TRBJ2-5|NA|TRBD2|TRBV7-2
CASSPRLAGGLKTQYF
TGTGCCAGCAGCCCCAGACTAGCGGGGGGGCTAAAGACCCAGTACTTC
>TRBJ2-1|NA|TRBD2|TRBV9
CASTLAASYNEQFF
TGTGCCAGCACCCTAGCGGCCTCCTACAATGAGCAGTTCTTC